These 5 T cell receptor beta chains were sequenced from one sample in a study of blood T cell repertoires in COVID-19. Repertoires were generated with immunoSEQ multiplex PCR, while TCRdb's copy carries only in-frame clones and drops some. This sample has some 100,000 clones, with around 88% found just once. The sequencing sample was made of peripheral blood. These receptors all come from a woman aged 70 to 79 with acute or convalescent COVID-19.

The chain combines TRBV3-1 (or the pseudogene TRBV3-2) with TRBJ1-3, with D possibly matching TRBD1 (6 bases). The germline V gene has CDR1 LGHDT and CDR2 YNNKEL (reference sequence). Trimming took off 4 bases at V and 1 base at J, with 11 bases between the two ends. The CDR3 has 15 amino acids. CDR3 in DNA: TGTGCCAGCAGCCGGGAGGGGGATTCTGGAAACACCATATATTTT. The encoded protein is CASSREGDSGNTIYF.

The J gene is TRBJ1-2, the V gene TRBV5-1, with 9 bases identical to TRBD1. The ends lost 0 bases at V and 8 bases at J; junction bases unmatched: 5. The germline CDR1 and CDR2 sequences are SGHRS and YFSETQ. The CDR3 loop spans 14 amino acids. CDR3 in DNA: TGCGCCAGCAGCTTGGATAGGACAGGGGTGGGCTACACCTTC. It encodes CASSLDRTGVGYTF.

The rearrangement joins TRBV4-2 to TRBJ2-3, with 7 bases lining up with TRBD2. The CDR3 is made up of 17 amino acids. The V gene's germline CDR1 is LGHNA and CDR2 YNFKEQ. The V segment lost 1 base and the J segment 1 base; nucleotides outside the gene matches: 8. The CDR3 spells CASSQGRAGSGTDTQYF. In nucleotides, the CDR3 is TGTGCCAGCAGCCAAGGGAGAGCGGGATCGGGCACAGATACGCAGTATTTT.

The chain carries TRBV7-2 and TRBJ2-3; a possible D gene is TRBD2 (6 bases). Germline assignment: CDR1 SGHTA and CDR2 FQGNSA. This CDR3 has 14 residues. Trimming removed 5 bases from V and 2 bases from J, with 11 bases in between. CDR3 sequence reads: CASSPGVFTDTQYF. DNA for the CDR3: TGTGCCAGCAGCCCGGGGGTGTTCACAGATACGCAGTATTTT.

V is TRBV6-5 and J is TRBJ2-1; 9 nucleotides line up with TRBD1. Trimming removed 11 bases from V and 6 bases from J; junction bases left unmatched: 5. The CDR3 covers 12 residues. CDR1 and CDR2 from the germline V gene are MNHEY and SVGAGI. This CDR3 is CAGRQGGNEQFF. The CDR3 DNA is TGTGCCGGGCGACAGGGGGGCAATGAGCAGTTCTTC.